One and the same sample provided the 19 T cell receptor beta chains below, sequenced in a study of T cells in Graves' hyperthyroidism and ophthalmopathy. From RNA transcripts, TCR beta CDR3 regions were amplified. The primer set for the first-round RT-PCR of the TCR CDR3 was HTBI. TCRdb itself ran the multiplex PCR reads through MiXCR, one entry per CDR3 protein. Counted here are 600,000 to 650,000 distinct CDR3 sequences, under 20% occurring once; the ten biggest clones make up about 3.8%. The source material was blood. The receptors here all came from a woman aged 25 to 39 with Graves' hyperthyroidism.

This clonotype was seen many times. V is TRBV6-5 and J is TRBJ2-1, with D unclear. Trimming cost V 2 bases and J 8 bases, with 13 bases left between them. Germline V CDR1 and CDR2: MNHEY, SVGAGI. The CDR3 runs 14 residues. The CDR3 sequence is CASSYRGLFDEQFF. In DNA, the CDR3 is TGTGCCAGCAGTTACCGTGGGTTGTTCGATGAGCAGTTCTTC.

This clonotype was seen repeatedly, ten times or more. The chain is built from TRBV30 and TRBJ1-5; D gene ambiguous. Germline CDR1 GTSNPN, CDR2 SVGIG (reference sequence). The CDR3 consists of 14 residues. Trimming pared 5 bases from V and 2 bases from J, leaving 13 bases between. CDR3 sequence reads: CAWSRTRGNQPQHF. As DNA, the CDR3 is TGTGCCTGGTCCCGGACCCGTGGCAATCAGCCCCAGCATTTT.

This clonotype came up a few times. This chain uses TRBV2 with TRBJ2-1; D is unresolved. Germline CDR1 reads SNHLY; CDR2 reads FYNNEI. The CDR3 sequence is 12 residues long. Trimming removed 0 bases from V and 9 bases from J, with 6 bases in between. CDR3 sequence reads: CASSEAWSEQFF. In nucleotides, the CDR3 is TGTGCCAGCAGTGAAGCGTGGTCTGAGCAGTTCTTC.

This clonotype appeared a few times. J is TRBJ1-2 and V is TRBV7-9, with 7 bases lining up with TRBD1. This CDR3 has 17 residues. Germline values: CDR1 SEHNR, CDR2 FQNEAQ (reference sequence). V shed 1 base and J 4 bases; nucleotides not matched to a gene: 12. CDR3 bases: TGTGCCAGCAGCTTAGAGGCCATGGGGCAGGGGGGCTATGGCTACACCTTC. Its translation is CASSLEAMGQGGYGYTF.

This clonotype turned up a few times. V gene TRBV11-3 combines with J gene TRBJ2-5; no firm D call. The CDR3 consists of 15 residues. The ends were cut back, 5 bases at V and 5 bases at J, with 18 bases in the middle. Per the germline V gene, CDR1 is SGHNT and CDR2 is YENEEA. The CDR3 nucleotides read TGTGCCAGCAGCCTCCCCACCGCTCGTTGGGAGACCCAGTACTTC. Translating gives CASSLPTARWETQYF.

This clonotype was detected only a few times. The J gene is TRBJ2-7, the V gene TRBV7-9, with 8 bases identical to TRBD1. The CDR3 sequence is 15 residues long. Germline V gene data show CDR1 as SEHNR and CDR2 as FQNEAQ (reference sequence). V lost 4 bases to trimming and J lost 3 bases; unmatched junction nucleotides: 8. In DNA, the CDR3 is TGTGCCAGCAGCTCGACCGGGACAGGTAACTACGAGCAGTACTTC. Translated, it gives CASSSTGTGNYEQYF.

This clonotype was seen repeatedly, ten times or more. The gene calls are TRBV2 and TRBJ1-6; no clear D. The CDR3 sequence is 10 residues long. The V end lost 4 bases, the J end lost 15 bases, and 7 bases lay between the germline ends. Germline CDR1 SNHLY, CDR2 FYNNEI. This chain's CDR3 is CASSALDLHF. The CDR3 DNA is TGTGCCAGCAGTGCCTTGGACCTCCACTTT.

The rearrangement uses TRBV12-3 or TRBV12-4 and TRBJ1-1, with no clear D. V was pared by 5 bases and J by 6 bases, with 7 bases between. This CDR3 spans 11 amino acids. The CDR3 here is CASSRVSEAFF. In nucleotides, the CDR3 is TGTGCCAGCAGTCGGGTGTCTGAAGCTTTCTTT.

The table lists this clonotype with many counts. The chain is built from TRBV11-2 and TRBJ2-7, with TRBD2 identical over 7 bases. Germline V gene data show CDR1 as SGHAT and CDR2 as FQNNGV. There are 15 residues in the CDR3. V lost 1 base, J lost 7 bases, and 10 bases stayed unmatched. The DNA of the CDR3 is TGTGCCAGCAGCTTAGGATCACCCGAGCGGGGAGAGCAGTACTTC. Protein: CASSLGSPERGEQYF.

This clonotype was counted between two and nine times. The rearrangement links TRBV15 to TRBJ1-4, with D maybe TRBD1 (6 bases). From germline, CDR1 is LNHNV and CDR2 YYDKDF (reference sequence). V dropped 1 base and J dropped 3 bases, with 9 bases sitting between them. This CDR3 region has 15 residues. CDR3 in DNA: TGTGCCACCAGCAGAGTAGCAGGGGCTAATGAAAAACTGTTTTTT. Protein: CATSRVAGANEKLFF.

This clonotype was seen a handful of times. The CDR3 DNA reads TGTGCCAGCAGTGAATCTCCAGGACGAACTGAAGCTTTCTTT. It is translated as CASSESPGRTEAFF. This chain uses TRBV25-1 with TRBJ1-1; D remains ambiguous. The CDR3 loop spans 14 amino acids. V was cut by 1 base and J by 5 bases, with 11 bases left in between. Looked up from germline, CDR1 is MGHDK and CDR2 is SYGVNS.

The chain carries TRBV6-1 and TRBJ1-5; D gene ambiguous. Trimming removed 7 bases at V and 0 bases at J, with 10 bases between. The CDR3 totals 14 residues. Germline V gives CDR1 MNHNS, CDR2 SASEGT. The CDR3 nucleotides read TGTGCCAGCACCGACGGGGTTAGCAATCAGCCCCAGCATTTT. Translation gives CASTDGVSNQPQHF.

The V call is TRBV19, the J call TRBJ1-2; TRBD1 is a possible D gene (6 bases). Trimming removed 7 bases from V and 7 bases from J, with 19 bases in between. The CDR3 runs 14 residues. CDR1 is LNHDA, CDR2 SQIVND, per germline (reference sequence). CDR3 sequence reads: CASNPIGGPSGYTF. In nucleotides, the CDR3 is TGTGCCAGTAACCCCATAGGGGGACCGAGTGGCTACACCTTC.

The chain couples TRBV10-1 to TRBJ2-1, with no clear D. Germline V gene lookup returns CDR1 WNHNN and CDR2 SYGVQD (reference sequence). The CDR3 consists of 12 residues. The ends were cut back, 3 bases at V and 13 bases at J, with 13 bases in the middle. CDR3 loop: CASSDGSFLQFF. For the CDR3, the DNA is TGCGCCAGCAGTGACGGATCCTTCCTACAGTTCTTC.

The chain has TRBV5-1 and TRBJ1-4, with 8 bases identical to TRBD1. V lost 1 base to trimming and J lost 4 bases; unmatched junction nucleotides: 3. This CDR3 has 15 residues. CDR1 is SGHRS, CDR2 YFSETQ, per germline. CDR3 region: CASSLQGASNEKLFF. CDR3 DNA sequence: TGCGCCAGCAGCTTGCAGGGGGCGAGTAATGAAAAACTGTTTTTT.

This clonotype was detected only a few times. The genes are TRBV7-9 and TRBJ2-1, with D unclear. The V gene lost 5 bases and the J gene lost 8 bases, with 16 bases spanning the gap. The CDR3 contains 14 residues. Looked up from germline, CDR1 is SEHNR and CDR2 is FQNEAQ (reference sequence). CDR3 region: CASSIWNNPDEQFF. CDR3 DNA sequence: TGTGCCAGCAGCATCTGGAATAACCCAGATGAGCAGTTCTTC. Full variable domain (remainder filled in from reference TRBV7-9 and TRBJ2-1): DTGVSQNPRHKITKRGQNVTFRCDPISEHNRLYWYRQTLGQGPEFLTYFQNEAQLEKSRLLSDRFSAERPKGSFSTLEIQRTEQGDSAMYLCASSIWNNPDEQFFGPGTRLTVL.

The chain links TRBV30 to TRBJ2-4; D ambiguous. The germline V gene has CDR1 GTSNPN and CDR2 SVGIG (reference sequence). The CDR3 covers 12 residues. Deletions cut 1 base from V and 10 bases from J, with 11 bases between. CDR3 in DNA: TGTGCCTGGAGTGGACAATACGATATTCAGTACTTC. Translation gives CAWSGQYDIQYF.

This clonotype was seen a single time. The CDR3 here is CASSSRQGSSGNTIYF. The DNA for the CDR3 is TGTGCCAGCAGCTCGAGACAGGGGAGCTCTGGAAACACCATATATTTT. The genes are TRBV7-2 and TRBJ1-3; 8 bases align to TRBD1. There are 16 residues in the CDR3. V trimming: 4 bases; J trimming: 0 bases; junction bases outside the gene matches: 5. The germline CDR1 and CDR2 sequences are SGHTA and FQGNSA.

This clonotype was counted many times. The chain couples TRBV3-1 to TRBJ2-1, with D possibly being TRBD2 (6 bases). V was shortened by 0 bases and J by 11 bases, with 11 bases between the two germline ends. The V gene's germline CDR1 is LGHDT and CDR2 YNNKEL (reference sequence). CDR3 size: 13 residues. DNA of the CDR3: TGTGCCAGCAGCCAAGATTATAGCGGCAAGCAGTTCTTC. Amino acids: CASSQDYSGKQFF.